The present TCR beta chain was sequenced within a study of cytomegalovirus exposure and HLA in healthy donors. General observations from the study: A later examination showed that TCR association rates differed by HLA locus, with DRB1 most and HLA-C fewest. Donors were assumed by presence/absence analyses to have roughly uniform sequencing depth. Within an earlier analysis, most TCR beta V segments proved productive either about 90% or about 30% of the time. Under in vitro conditions, three CMV-associated chains were confirmed as specific for CMV antigens.

Regarding this clone: Its specificity is unknown.

After removal of 2 bases from V and 3 bases from J, the junction contained 2 bases not matched to a gene. Germline CDR1 reads LNHNV; CDR2 reads YYDKDF (reference sequence). The CDR3 has 15 residues. 60 Vbeta and 13 Jbeta primers were used in PCR. TCRdb's table, derived via immunoSEQ multiplex PCR, lists solely in-frame clones and lacks some. The sample includes around 97,000 clones, roughly 76% of them seen just once. This chain links TRBV15 with TRBJ2-7; 12 bases are shared with TRBD2. This TCR derives from a man in his forties in good health and CMV-seronegative. Specimen: PBMCs. This CDR3 is CATSRTLAGGYEQYF. The CDR3 region has the DNA TGTGCCACCAGCAGAACACTAGCGGGGGGCTACGAGCAGTACTTC.